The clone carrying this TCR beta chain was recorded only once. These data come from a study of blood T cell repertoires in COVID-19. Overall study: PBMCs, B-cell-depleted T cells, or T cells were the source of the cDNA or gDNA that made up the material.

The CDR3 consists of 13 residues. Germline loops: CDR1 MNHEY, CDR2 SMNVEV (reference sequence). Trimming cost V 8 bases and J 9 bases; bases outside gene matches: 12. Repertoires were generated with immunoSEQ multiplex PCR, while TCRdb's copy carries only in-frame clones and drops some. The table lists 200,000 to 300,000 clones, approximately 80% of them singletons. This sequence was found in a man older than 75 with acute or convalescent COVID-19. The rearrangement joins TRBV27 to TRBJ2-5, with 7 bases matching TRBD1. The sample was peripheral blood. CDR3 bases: TGTGCCAGCTCTCGGACAGGTTCGGCGGCCCAGTACTTC. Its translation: CASSRTGSAAQYF.